A selection of T cell receptor beta chains follows, all from one sample in a study of cytotoxic CD8 clonotypes in ibrutinib-treated CLL. TCRdb keeps only in-frame clones here, not all; method: immunoSEQ multiplex PCR. The top ten clones hold around 6.6% of a sample with a few hundred thousand clones, 67% of them seen once. This specimen was PBMCs, taken after 36 months of ibrutinib treatment. Every receptor here comes from a human donor with chronic lymphocytic leukemia. Each CDR3 is given with its conserved first and last residue. A D gene is named only where the DNA matches it firmly. The size entry is marked missing in some rows and otherwise reads once, few, many or a size class.

>NA|TRBJ1-6|TRBV4-1|few
CASSRSSTGYNSPLHF
TGCGCCAGCAGCCGCAGTAGCACCGGATATAATTCACCCCTCCACTTT
>TRBD2|TRBJ2-3|TRBV5-1|few
CASREVAGGTDTQYF
TGCGCCAGCAGGGAGGTAGCGGGAGGAACAGATACGCAGTATTTT
>NA|TRBJ2-5|TRBV9|NA
CASSVRQTQETQYF
TGTGCCAGCAGCGTGCGACAGACACAAGAGACCCAGTACTTC
>NA|TRBJ2-7|TRBV6-1|NA
CASRTVGTYEQYF
TGTGCCAGCAGGACAGTTGGAACCTACGAGCAGTACTTC
>NA|TRBJ2-7|TRBV6-1|few
CASGNNDPELNF
TGTGCCAGCGGAAACAACGACCCAGAGTTAAACTTC
>NA|TRBJ1-2|TRBV5-1|few
CASSLDFDGYTF
TGCGCCAGCAGCTTGGACTTCGATGGCTACACCTTC
>TRBD2|TRBJ2-3|TRBV4-2|few
CASSQGRGARTDTQYF
TGTGCCAGCAGCCAAGGGCGGGGGGCCCGCACAGATACGCAGTATTTT
>NA|TRBJ1-2|TRBV20-1|NA
CSANDIRGYTF
TGCAGTGCCAATGACATTCGTGGCTACACCTTC
>NA|TRBJ2-5|TRBV7-6|NA
CASSAQETQYF
TGTGCCAGCAGCGCCCAAGAGACCCAGTACTTC
>NA|TRBJ2-1|TRBV29-1|NA
CSVARPASTVLNEQFF
TGCAGCGTCGCCCGCCCTGCCTCGACCGTACTTAATGAGCAGTTCTTC
>TRBD1|TRBJ2-6|TRBV18|NA
CASSLGQGPSGANVLTF
TGTGCCAGCTCGCTAGGACAGGGACCCTCCGGGGCCAACGTCCTGACTTTC
>NA|TRBJ2-7|TRBV18|once
CASSPSGGQIQYF
TGTGCCAGCTCACCCTCCGGTGGGCAGATTCAGTACTTC
>NA|TRBJ1-1|TRBV7-2|NA
CASLNRLNTEAFF
TGTGCCAGCCTAAACCGCCTGAACACTGAAGCTTTCTTT
>NA|TRBJ2-1|TRBV11-2|few
CASRGDINEQFF
TGTGCCAGCAGGGGAGACATCAATGAGCAGTTCTTC
>TRBD1|TRBJ2-2|TRBV6-5|once
CASSYYRGNTGELFF
TGTGCCAGCAGTTACTACAGGGGGAACACCGGGGAGCTGTTTTTT
>TRBD1|TRBJ2-5|TRBV7-3|NA
CASSLGTGGETQYF
TGTGCCAGCAGCTTAGGGACAGGGGGAGAGACCCAGTACTTC
>NA|TRBJ1-1|TRBV9|NA
CASSVLQGNTEAFF
TGTGCCAGCAGCGTTTTACAGGGGAACACTGAAGCTTTCTTT
>NA|TRBJ1-5|TRBV25-1|NA
CASSERGRDQPQHF
TGTGCCAGCAGTGAAAGGGGCCGGGATCAGCCCCAGCATTTT
>TRBD2|TRBJ2-2|TRBV6-1|NA
CASSVVAGGLYAGELFF
TGTGCCAGCAGTGTAGTAGCGGGAGGGCTATATGCCGGGGAGCTGTTTTTT
>TRBD1|TRBJ2-5|TRBV27|NA
CASPSIGGQGSEETQYF
TGTGCCAGCCCATCAATAGGGGGACAGGGGAGTGAAGAGACCCAGTACTTC
>TRBD1|TRBJ2-7|TRBV19|NA
CASSILVGTGSYEQYF
TGTGCCAGTAGTATTCTGGTCGGGACAGGCTCCTACGAGCAGTACTTC
>NA|TRBJ2-1|TRBV18|NA
CASSPYNEQFF
TGTGCCAGCTCACCATACAATGAGCAGTTCTTC
>TRBD1|TRBJ2-6|TRBV19|few
CASTPTGGGSGANVLTF
TGTGCCAGTACCCCGACAGGGGGCGGATCTGGGGCCAACGTCCTGACTTTC
>TRBD1|TRBJ2-7|TRBV7-9|once
CASTSGGYEQYF
TGTGCCAGCACCTCAGGGGGCTACGAGCAGTACTTC
>NA|TRBJ2-1|TRBV6-5|NA
CASSWATYNEQFF
TGTGCCAGCAGTTGGGCAACCTACAATGAGCAGTTCTTC
>NA|TRBJ2-5|TRBV10-3|NA
CAISRGEETQYF
TGTGCCATCAGCAGGGGGGAAGAGACCCAGTACTTC
>NA|TRBJ2-7|TRBV21-1|few
CASRTSGSPRYEQYF
TGTGCCAGCAGGACTAGCGGGAGCCCTCGGTACGAGCAGTACTTC
>NA|TRBJ1-2|TRBV9|NA
CASSVADDGYGYTF
TGTGCCAGCAGCGTAGCAGACGACGGCTATGGCTACACCTTC
>NA|TRBJ1-4|TRBV10-3|once
CAISDRGEKLFF
TGTGCCATCAGTGACAGGGGCGAAAAACTGTTTTTT
>TRBD1|TRBJ2-6|TRBV28|NA
CASSPGGSGANVLTF
TGTGCCAGCAGTCCAGGGGGCTCCGGGGCCAACGTCCTGACTTTC
>NA|TRBJ2-3|TRBV27|NA
CASSSLPFGGATDTQYF
TGTGCCAGCAGTTCCCTACCCTTCGGTGGGGCCACAGATACGCAGTATTTT
>TRBD2|TRBJ2-7|TRBV6-6|few
CASSYVGRAFHEQYF
TGTGCCAGCAGTTACGTCGGGAGGGCCTTCCACGAGCAGTACTTC
>TRBD2|TRBJ2-1|TRBV29-1|once
CSGGTSGYNEQFF
TGCAGCGGAGGGACTAGCGGTTACAATGAGCAGTTCTTC
>TRBD2|TRBJ2-7|TRBV2|NA
CASRTAGVGSYEQYF
TGTGCCAGCAGGACGGCGGGGGTCGGGTCCTACGAGCAGTACTTC
>NA|TRBJ2-5|TRBV5-1|NA
CASSPLGNQETQYF
TGCGCCAGCAGCCCCCTAGGAAATCAAGAGACCCAGTACTTC
>NA|TRBJ1-5|TRBV4-2|few
CASSQESRYNQPQHF
TGTGCCAGCAGCCAAGAGTCGAGGTACAATCAGCCCCAGCATTTT
>TRBD1|TRBJ2-3|TRBV2|once
CASGGRGLIDTQYF
TGTGCCAGCGGGGGCAGGGGGTTGATAGATACGCAGTATTTT
>NA|TRBJ2-7|TRBV5-1|NA
CASSLDPDRVTYEQYF
TGCGCCAGCAGCTTGGATCCCGACAGAGTAACCTACGAGCAGTACTTC
>TRBD1|TRBJ1-5|TRBV29-1|NA
CSVWTGYSNQPQHF
TGCAGCGTTTGGACAGGATATAGCAATCAGCCCCAGCATTTT
>NA|TRBJ2-5|TRBV20-1|NA
CSDGSQETQYF
TGCAGTGATGGCAGCCAAGAGACCCAGTACTTC
>NA|TRBJ2-5|TRBV19|NA
CASSIGRRLDRAGGTQYF
TGTGCCAGTAGTATTGGCCGCCGTTTGGACAGGGCGGGGGGGACCCAGTACTTC
>NA|TRBJ2-3|TRBV27|NA
CASSLTTTRTRLTDTQYF
TGTGCCAGCAGTCTCACCACGACCAGGACAAGACTCACAGATACGCAGTATTTT
>NA|TRBJ2-7|TRBV11-2|NA
CASSLEARETYEQYF
TGTGCCAGCAGCTTAGAGGCCCGAGAAACCTACGAGCAGTACTTC
>TRBD2|TRBJ2-5|TRBV7-3|NA
CASSALAGGLQETQYF
TGTGCCAGCAGCGCCCTAGCGGGGGGGCTTCAGGAGACCCAGTACTTC
>NA|TRBJ1-3|TRBV25-1|NA
CASRSPVLSGNTIYF
TGTGCCAGCAGGAGCCCCGTTCTCTCTGGAAACACCATATATTTT
>NA|TRBJ1-6|TRBV6-6|few
CASSYSTGSYNSPLHF
TGTGCCAGCAGTTACTCGACCGGCTCCTATAATTCACCCCTCCACTTT
>TRBD1|TRBJ2-3|TRBV2|NA
CASSRRGQSGLDTQYF
TGTGCCAGCAGCAGACGGGGACAGTCCGGATTGGATACGCAGTATTTT
>NA|TRBJ1-5|TRBV4-3|NA
CASSQYDGNQPQHF
TGCGCCAGCAGCCAATACGACGGAAATCAGCCCCAGCATTTT